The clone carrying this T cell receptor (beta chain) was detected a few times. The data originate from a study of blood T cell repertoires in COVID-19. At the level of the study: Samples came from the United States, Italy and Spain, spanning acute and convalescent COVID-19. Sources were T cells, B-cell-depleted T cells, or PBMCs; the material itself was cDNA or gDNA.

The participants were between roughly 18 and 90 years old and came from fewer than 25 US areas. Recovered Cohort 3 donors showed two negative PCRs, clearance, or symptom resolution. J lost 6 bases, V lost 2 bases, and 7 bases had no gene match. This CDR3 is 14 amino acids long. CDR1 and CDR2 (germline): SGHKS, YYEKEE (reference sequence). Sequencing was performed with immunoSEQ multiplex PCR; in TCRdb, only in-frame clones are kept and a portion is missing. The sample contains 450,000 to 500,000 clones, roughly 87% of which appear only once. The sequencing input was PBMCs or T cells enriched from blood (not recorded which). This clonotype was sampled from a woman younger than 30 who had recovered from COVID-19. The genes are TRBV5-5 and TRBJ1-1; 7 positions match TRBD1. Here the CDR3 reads CASSFDRAQAEAFF. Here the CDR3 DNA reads TGTGCCAGCAGCTTCGACAGGGCCCAGGCTGAAGCTTTCTTT.